The sequence of this T cell receptor (beta chain) was determined in a study of CD8 T cells in Susac syndrome. Broader study findings: Susac-specific public clones were found in both the total CD8+ and the CD8+ TEMRA repertoires, with over 15 in the former and about five in the latter.

With respect to this clonotype: As yet, its antigen is unknown.

Unmatched junction bases numbered 3, after V lost 3 bases and J lost 4 bases. The CDR3 consists of 13 residues. Germline V gene data show CDR1 as DFQATT and CDR2 as SNEGSKA (reference sequence). When the RNA was reverse transcribed, random hexamers were used with an input of about 0.45 to 1 ug. TCRdb re-called the immunoSEQ multiplex PCR reads with MiXCR, one entry per CDR3 protein. The table has around 81,000 distinct CDR3 sequences, 90% to 95% seen once. The origin of this receptor is a human donor with Susac syndrome. The chain recombines TRBV20-1 with TRBJ2-3; 8 nucleotides align to TRBD1. Sequenced input: CD8+ T cells from PBMCs. The CDR3 region is CSASRGHPDTQYF. The DNA of the CDR3 is TGCAGTGCTAGCAGGGGGCACCCAGATACGCAGTATTTT.